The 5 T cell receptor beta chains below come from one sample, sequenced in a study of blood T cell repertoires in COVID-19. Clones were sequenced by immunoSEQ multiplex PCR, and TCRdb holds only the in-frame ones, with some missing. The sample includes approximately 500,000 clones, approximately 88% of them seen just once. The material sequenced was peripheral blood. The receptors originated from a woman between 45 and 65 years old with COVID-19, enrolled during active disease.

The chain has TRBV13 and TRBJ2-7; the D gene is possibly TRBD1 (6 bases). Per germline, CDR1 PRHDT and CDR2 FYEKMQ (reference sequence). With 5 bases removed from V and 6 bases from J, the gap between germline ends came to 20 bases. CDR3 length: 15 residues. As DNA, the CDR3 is TGTGCCAGCAGCCCCCAAGGTTGGGGGCCGGGCGAGCAGTACTTC. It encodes CASSPQGWGPGEQYF.

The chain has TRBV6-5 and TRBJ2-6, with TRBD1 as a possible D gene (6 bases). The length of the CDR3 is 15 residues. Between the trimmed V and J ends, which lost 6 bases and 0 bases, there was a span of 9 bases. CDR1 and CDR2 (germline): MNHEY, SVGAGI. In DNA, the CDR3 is TGTGCCAGCAGGGTGACAGGCTCTGGGGCCAACGTCCTGACTTTC. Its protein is CASRVTGSGANVLTF.

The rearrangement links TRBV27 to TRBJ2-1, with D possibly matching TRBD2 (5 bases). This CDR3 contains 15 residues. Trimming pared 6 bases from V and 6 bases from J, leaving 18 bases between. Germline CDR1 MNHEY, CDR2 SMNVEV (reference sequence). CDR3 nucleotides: TGTGCCAGCAGCCGTTGGAGTTTCGAGGGCAATGAGCAGTTCTTC. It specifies CASSRWSFEGNEQFF.

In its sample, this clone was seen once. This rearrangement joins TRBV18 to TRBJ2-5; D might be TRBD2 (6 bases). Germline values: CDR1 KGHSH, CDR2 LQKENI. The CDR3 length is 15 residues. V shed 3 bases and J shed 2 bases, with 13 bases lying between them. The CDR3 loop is CASSPVTGVQETQYF. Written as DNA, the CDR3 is TGTGCCAGCTCACCTGTAACGGGGGTTCAAGAGACCCAGTACTTC.

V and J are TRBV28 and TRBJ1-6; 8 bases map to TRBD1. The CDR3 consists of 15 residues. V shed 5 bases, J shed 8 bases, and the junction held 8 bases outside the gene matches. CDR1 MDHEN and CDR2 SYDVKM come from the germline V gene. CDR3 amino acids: CASSNTGGQYSPLHF. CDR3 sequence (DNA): TGTGCCAGCAGTAATACAGGGGGACAATATTCACCCCTCCACTTT.